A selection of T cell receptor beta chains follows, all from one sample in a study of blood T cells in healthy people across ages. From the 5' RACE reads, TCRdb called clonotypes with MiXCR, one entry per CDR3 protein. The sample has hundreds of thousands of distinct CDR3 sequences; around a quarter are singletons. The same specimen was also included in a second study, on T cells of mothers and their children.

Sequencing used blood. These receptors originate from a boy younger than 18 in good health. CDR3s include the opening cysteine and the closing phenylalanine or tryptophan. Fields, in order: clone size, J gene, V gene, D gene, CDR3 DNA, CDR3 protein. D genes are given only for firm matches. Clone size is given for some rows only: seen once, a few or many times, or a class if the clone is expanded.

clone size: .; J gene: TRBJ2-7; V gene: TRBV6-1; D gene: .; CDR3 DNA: TGTGCCAGCAGTGAAGTTGAAGGCAGGTCCTACGAGCAGTACTTC; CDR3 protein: CASSEVEGRSYEQYF
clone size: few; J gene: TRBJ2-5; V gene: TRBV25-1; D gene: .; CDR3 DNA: TGTGCCAGCAGTGTCAGTCGGGGGTCGGAGACCCAGTACTTC; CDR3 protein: CASSVSRGSETQYF
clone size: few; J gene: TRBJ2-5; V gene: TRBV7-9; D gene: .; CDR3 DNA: TGTGCCAGCAGCTTTCCGGGAGAGACACTAGTGAACTCAGAGACCCAGTACTTC; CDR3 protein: CASSFPGETLVNSETQYF
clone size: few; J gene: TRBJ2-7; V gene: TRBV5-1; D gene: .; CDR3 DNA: TGCGCCAGCAGCCCTGGAGACCTTTTACCCTACGAGCAGTACTTC; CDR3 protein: CASSPGDLLPYEQYF
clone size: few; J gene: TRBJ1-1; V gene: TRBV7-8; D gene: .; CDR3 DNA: TGTGCCAGCAGCTTAGCGGATTCGAACACTGAAGCTTTCTTT; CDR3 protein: CASSLADSNTEAFF
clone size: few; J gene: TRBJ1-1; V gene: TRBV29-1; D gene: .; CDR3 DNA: TGCAGCGTTGAGCCCCCGGGAGGTTGGGCTGAAGCTTTCTTT; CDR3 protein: CSVEPPGGWAEAFF
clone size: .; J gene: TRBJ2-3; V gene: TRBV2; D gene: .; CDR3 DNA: TGTGCCAGACCGGACGGGGACGGATCAGATACGCAGTATTTT; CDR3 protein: CARPDGDGSDTQYF
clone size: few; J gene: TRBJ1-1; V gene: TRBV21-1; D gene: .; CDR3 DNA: TGTGCCAGCAGCAAAGAGCAGGTAGTGAACACTGAAGCTTTCTTT; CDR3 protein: CASSKEQVVNTEAFF
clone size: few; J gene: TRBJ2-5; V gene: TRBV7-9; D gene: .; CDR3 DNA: TGTGCCAGCAGCTCACAACATGGGGAAGAGACCCAGTACTTC; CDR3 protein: CASSSQHGEETQYF
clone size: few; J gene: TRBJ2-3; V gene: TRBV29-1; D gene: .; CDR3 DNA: TGCAGCGTTGGGGATAACACAGATACGCAGTATTTT; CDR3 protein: CSVGDNTDTQYF
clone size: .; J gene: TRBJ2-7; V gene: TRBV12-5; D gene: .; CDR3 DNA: TGTGCTAGTGGGACGGACAGCTCCTACGAGCAGTACTTC; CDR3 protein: CASGTDSSYEQYF
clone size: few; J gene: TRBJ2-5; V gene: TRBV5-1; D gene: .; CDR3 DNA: TGCGCCAGCAGCTTGGGAGCCTCCCAAGAGACCCAGTACTTC; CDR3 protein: CASSLGASQETQYF
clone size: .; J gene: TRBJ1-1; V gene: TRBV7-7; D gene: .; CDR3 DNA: TGTGCTAGCAGCTTAGAGAGGGACACTGAAGCTTTCTTT; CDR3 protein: CASSLERDTEAFF
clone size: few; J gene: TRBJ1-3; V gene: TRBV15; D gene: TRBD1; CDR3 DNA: TGTGCCACCAGCCATCGGGACAGCTCTGGAAACACCATATATTTT; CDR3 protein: CATSHRDSSGNTIYF
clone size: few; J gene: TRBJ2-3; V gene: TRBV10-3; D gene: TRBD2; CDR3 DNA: TGTGCCATCAGTGAGTCGGGGACTAGCGGGGAACCAAGCACAGATACGCAGTATTTT; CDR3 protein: CAISESGTSGEPSTDTQYF
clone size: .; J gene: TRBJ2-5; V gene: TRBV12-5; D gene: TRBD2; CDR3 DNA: TGTGCTAGTGGTCCCGCGGGGGGTTTAGGAGAGACCCAGTACTTC; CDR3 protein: CASGPAGGLGETQYF
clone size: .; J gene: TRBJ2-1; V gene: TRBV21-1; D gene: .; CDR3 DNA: TGTGCCAGCAGCAATTGCAATGAGCAGTTCTTC; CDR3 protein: CASSNCNEQFF
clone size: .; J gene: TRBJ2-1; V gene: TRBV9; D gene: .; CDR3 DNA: TGTGCCAGCAGCGTAGAGAGCCGGGATGAGCAGTTCTTC; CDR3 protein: CASSVESRDEQFF
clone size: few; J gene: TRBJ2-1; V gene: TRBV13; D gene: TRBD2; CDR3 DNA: TGTGCCAGCAGCTTAAGGAGCGGGAGCATCGATGAGCAGTTCTTC; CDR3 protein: CASSLRSGSIDEQFF
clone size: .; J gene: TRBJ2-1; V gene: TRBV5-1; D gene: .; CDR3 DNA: TGCGCCAGCAGCTCCCAGGGCGGACTCTCCTACAATGAGCAGTTCTTC; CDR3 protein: CASSSQGGLSYNEQFF
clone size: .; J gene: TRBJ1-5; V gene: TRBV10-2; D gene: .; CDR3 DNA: TGCGCCAGCAGTGTCCAGTTAAGCAATCAGCCCCAGCATTTT; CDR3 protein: CASSVQLSNQPQHF
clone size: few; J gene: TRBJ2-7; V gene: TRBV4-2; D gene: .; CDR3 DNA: TGTGCCAGCAGCCAAGGTCTCGCCCACGAGCAGTACTTC; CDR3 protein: CASSQGLAHEQYF
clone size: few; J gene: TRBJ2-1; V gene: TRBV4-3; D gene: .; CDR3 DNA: TGCGCCAGCAGCCAAGATAACGCGATAGAGGCTGAGCAGTTCTTC; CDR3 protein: CASSQDNAIEAEQFF
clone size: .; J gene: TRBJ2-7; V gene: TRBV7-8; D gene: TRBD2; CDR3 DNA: TGTGCCAGCAGCTTAGCGGGACTAGCGGGAACGTACGAGCAGTACTTC; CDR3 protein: CASSLAGLAGTYEQYF
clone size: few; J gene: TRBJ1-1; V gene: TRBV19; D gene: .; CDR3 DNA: TGTGCCAGTAGTATTCGAGGGGGAACTGAAGCTTTCTTT; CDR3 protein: CASSIRGGTEAFF
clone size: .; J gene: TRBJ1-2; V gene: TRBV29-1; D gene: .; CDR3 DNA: TGCAGCGGGGCGTACCAGGGACAAGGACCCTCTGGCTACACCTTC; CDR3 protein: CSGAYQGQGPSGYTF
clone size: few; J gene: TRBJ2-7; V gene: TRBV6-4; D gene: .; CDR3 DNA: TGTGCCAGCAGTGACTCGAGTCGGCAGCACCTCTCCTACGAGCAGTACTTC; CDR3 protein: CASSDSSRQHLSYEQYF
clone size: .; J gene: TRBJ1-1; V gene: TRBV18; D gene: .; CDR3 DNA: TGTGCCAGCTCACCATCAGTGCAGGGGACGACTGAAGCTTTCTTT; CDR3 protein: CASSPSVQGTTEAFF